This T cell receptor beta chain was sequenced for a study of T cell repertoires in cytomegalovirus infection. Overall study context: CMV epitopes, recently identified HLA-C-restricted and well-studied HLA-B-restricted, were used. A matching HLA type, together with CMV infection, was signaled by public TCR beta signatures. The study, taken as a whole, reports: There were carriers of CMV plus the relevant HLA, and cumulative public TCR beta family frequency identified them. CMV-specific HLA-C-restricted TCR beta clonotypes dominated the ex vivo response.

A single count supports this clonotype. The antigen remains undetermined. At one boundary the junction diverges from the germline segment, which might be a read error. TCRdb processed the reads anew with MiXCR; each CDR3 protein has one entry. The sample holds approximately 1,000,000 distinct CDR3 sequences; under 40% are singletons and the top ten take roughly 12%. CDR3 length: 12 residues. Germline V CDR1 and CDR2: MNHEY, SMNVEV (reference sequence). The clonotype originates from a human donor in good health (CMV status not recorded). Some clones in this sample may be carry-over from other donors' samples. The source was cultured CD8+ T cells from PBMCs, collected from culture after CMV antigen stimulation. The chain combines TRBV27 with TRBJ1-6; D gene unclear. The CDR3 loop is CASSLGFGSLYF. CDR3 coding DNA: TGTGCCAGCAGCCTTGGTTTTGGGTCCCTCTACTTT.